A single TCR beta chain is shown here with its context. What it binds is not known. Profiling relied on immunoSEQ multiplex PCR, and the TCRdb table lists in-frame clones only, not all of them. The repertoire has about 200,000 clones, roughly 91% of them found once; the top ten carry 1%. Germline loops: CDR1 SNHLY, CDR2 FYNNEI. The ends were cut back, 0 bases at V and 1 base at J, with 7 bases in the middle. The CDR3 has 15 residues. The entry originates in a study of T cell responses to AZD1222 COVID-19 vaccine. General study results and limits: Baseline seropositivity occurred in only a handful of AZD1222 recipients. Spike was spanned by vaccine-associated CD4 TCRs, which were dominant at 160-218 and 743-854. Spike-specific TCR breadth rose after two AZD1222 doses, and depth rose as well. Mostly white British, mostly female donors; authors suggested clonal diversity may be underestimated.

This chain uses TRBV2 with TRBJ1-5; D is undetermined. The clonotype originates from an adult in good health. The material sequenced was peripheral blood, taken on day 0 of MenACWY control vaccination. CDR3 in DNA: TGTGCCAGCAGTGAAGCGCTTCGAAGCAATCAGCCCCAGCATTTT. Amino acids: CASSEALRSNQPQHF.